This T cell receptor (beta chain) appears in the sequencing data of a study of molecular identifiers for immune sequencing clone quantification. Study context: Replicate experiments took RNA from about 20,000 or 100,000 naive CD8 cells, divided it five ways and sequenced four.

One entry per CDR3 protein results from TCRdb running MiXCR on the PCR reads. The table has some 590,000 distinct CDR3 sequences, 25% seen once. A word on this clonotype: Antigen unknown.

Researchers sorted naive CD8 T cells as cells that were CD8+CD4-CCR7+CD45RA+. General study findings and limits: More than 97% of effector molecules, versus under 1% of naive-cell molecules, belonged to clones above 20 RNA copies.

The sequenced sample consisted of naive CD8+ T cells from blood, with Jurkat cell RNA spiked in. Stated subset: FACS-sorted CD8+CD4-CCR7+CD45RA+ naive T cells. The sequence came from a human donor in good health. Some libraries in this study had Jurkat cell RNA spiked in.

CDR3 DNA sequence: TGTGCCAGTAGTATGGGGCACAGGCCCTACGAGCAGTACTTC. This sequence encodes CASSMGHRPYEQYF. This chain links TRBV7-2 with TRBJ2-7, with a possible D match to TRBD1 (5 bases). Deletions cut 9 bases from V and 2 bases from J, with 17 bases between. The length of the CDR3 is 14 residues. CDR1 SGHTA and CDR2 FQGNSA come from the germline V gene.